Below are 7 T cell receptor beta chains sequenced from a single sample in a study of cytomegalovirus exposure and HLA in healthy donors. The PCR had 60 Vbeta and 13 Jbeta primers. Sequenced by immunoSEQ multiplex PCR; TCRdb stores in-frame clones only, minus some. The profile covers 150,000 to 200,000 clones, with about 64% appearing a single time and approximately 1.3% taken by the ten largest. The sample consisted of PBMCs. The source is a man in his forties or fifties in good health and CMV-seronegative.

V is TRBV9 and J is TRBJ2-7, with 9 bases matching TRBD2. The CDR3 runs to 15 residues. From germline, CDR1 is SGDLS and CDR2 YYNGEE. Trimming at V came to 4 bases and at J to 5 bases, leaving 10 bases not matched to a gene. CDR3 residues: CASSPFSSGAHEQYF. For the CDR3, the DNA is TGTGCCAGCAGCCCCTTTTCTAGCGGGGCCCACGAGCAGTACTTC. The complete variable domain, with remaining parts taken from reference TRBV9 and TRBJ2-7, reads DSGVTQTPKHLITATGQRVTLRCSPRSGDLSVYWYQQSLDQGLQFLIQYYNGEERAKGNILERFSAQQFPDLHSELNLSSLELGDSALYFCASSPFSSGAHEQYFGPGTRLTVT.

V gene TRBV6-5 combines with J gene TRBJ2-5; the match to TRBD2 covers 8 bases. CDR1 MNHEY and CDR2 SVGAGI come from the germline V gene. V was clipped by 3 bases and J by 0 bases; unmatched bases: 3. The CDR3 sequence is 15 residues long. CDR3 region: CASSYAGGYQETQYF. The CDR3 nucleotides read TGTGCCAGCAGTTATGCGGGGGGATACCAAGAGACCCAGTACTTC.

This sequence joins TRBV28 and TRBJ1-2; 8 bases are a match to TRBD1. The CDR3 has 15 amino acids. Unmatched junction bases numbered 10, after V lost 6 bases and J lost 4 bases. Germline V gene lookup returns CDR1 MDHEN and CDR2 SYDVKM. The CDR3 is CASSPSTGVVYGYTF. The CDR3 nucleotides read TGTGCCAGCAGCCCCTCGACAGGGGTTGTCTATGGCTACACCTTC.

The rearrangement uses TRBV7-8 and TRBJ1-2, with D uncertain. V gave up 1 base and J gave up 6 bases, with 15 bases separating them. The CDR3 length is 15 residues. Germline CDR1 is SGHVS and CDR2 is FQNEAQ. The CDR3 is CASSLVRLTADGYTF. The CDR3 nucleotides read TGTGCCAGCAGCTTAGTTCGACTAACGGCTGATGGCTACACCTTC.

The gene calls are TRBV7-3 and TRBJ1-2; 7 bases are shared with TRBD1. Germline CDR1 is SGHTA and CDR2 is FQGTGA. V gave up 11 bases and J gave up 0 bases; unmatched junction bases: 15. The CDR3 spans 16 residues. The CDR3 DNA is TGTGCCTCCAGCCGGGAGGGGGCGCCCGCTAACTATGGCTACACCTTC. Its translation is CASSREGAPANYGYTF.

The rearrangement links TRBV19 to TRBJ2-1; 11 nucleotides agree with TRBD2. Trimming cost V 4 bases and J 4 bases; bases outside gene matches: 6. The CDR3 is 16 amino acids. Germline CDR1 LNHDA, CDR2 SQIVND (reference sequence). This CDR3 is CASSTIGTSGYNEQFF. CDR3 coding DNA: TGTGCCAGTAGTACCATCGGGACTAGCGGATACAATGAGCAGTTCTTC.

The V gene is TRBV25-1, the J gene TRBJ1-5, with D possibly TRBD1 on 6 matching bases. The germline V and J ends were trimmed by 6 bases and 4 bases, with 7 bases remaining between them. CDR3 length: 12 amino acids. Looked up from germline, CDR1 is MGHDK and CDR2 is SYGVNS. The CDR3 protein is CASRQGNQPQHF. The CDR3 nucleotides read TGTGCCAGCAGACAGGGTAATCAGCCCCAGCATTTT.